This passage covers 6 T cell receptor beta chains from one sample sequenced in a study of T cell clones after liver transplantation. Repertoires were generated with immunoSEQ multiplex PCR, while TCRdb's copy carries only in-frame clones and drops some. The table shows about 33,000 clones, with over 85% occurring only once. The source material was CD8+ T cells from blood, sampled 12 months after liver transplant. The origin of the receptors is a human patient who received a liver transplant. Some T cells may be transferred from the graft donor.

The chain has TRBV9 and TRBJ2-2; tentatively, D is TRBD2 (6 bases). Germline loops: CDR1 SGDLS, CDR2 YYNGEE. This CDR3 comprises 15 residues. The V and J ends lost 1 base and 2 bases respectively, with 9 bases between them. CDR3 DNA: TGTGCCAGCAGCGTAATAGCGGTCAACACCGGGGAGCTGTTTTTT. It encodes CASSVIAVNTGELFF. Full variable domain (missing parts from reference TRBV9 and TRBJ2-2): DSGVTQTPKHLITATGQRVTLRCSPRSGDLSVYWYQQSLDQGLQFLIQYYNGEERAKGNILERFSAQQFPDLHSELNLSSLELGDSALYFCASSVIAVNTGELFFGEGSRLTVL.

The chain has TRBV14 and TRBJ2-7; weak D call: TRBD2 (5 bases). Germline lookup yields CDR1 SGHDN and CDR2 FVKESK. Between the trimmed V and J ends, which lost 1 base and 6 bases, there was a span of 10 bases. This CDR3 comprises 13 residues. CDR3 coding DNA: TGTGCCAGCAGCCAAGTCGGGGAGCGCGAGCAGTACTTC. Translating it yields CASSQVGEREQYF.

This clone has more than one count but fewer than ten. The chain links TRBV7-9 to TRBJ2-5; D call uncertain. V lost 3 bases and J lost 7, with 6 bases in between. Germline V lookup: CDR1 SEHNR, CDR2 FQNEAQ (reference sequence). This CDR3 has 11 amino acids. DNA for the CDR3: TGTGCCAGCAGCTTGGACGGGACCCAGTACTTC. It translates to CASSLDGTQYF. Filled out from reference TRBV7-9 and TRBJ2-5, the complete variable domain reads DTGVSQNPRHKITKRGQNVTFRCDPISEHNRLYWYRQTLGQGPEFLTYFQNEAQLEKSRLLSDRFSAERPKGSFSTLEIQRTEQGDSAMYLCASSLDGTQYFGPGTRLLVL.

The CDR3 sequence: CASRWNTEAFF. CDR3 bases: TGTGCCAGCAGGTGGAACACTGAAGCTTTCTTT. This chain uses TRBV27 with TRBJ1-1, with D hard to call. Germline CDR1 MNHEY, CDR2 SMNVEV (reference sequence). V gave up 6 bases and J gave up 1 base, with 3 bases separating them. The CDR3 extends over 11 amino acids.

This chain connects TRBV4-1 to TRBJ2-7, with 10 bases identical to TRBD2. V lost 0 bases and J lost 3; bases outside the gene matches: 5. The CDR3 contains 16 residues. Germline V gene data show CDR1 as MGHRA and CDR2 as YSYEKL. CDR3 nucleotides: TGCGCCAGCAGCCAAGATCTGCCTAGCGGGAGCTACGAGCAGTACTTC. Its protein is CASSQDLPSGSYEQYF.

This chain joins TRBV13 and TRBJ2-7, with a possible D match to TRBD2 (6 bases). Trimming removed 0 bases from V and 7 bases from J, with 13 bases in between. This CDR3 spans 14 amino acids. The germline V gene encodes CDR1 PRHDT and CDR2 FYEKMQ (reference sequence). CDR3: CASSLGGSGEEQYF. The CDR3 region has the DNA TGTGCCAGCAGCTTAGGCGGTAGCGGTGAGGAGCAGTACTTC.